A single sample is the source of the 26 T cell receptor beta chains below, sequenced in a study of shared clonotypes between healthy human individuals. The repertoire was sequenced with immunoSEQ multiplex PCR; TCRdb's copy has only in-frame clones and lacks some. The sample has some 2,100,000 clones, about 94% seen once. Sequencing was done on a sample of naive CD4+ T cells sorted from blood. Subset given: CD45RA+ positively selected. Receptors were obtained from a man between 18 and 29 years old in good health.

This chain joins TRBV9 and TRBJ2-3; a possible D gene is TRBD1 (6 bases). CDR1 is SGDLS, CDR2 YYNGEE, per germline. V was cut by 0 bases and J by 6 bases, with 14 bases left in between. The CDR3 consists of 15 residues. The CDR3 loop is CASSVETGLGDTQYF. CDR3 nucleotide sequence: TGTGCCAGCAGCGTAGAGACAGGCCTCGGGGATACGCAGTATTTT. Full variable domain (rest looked up from reference TRBV9 and TRBJ2-3): DSGVTQTPKHLITATGQRVTLRCSPRSGDLSVYWYQQSLDQGLQFLIQYYNGEERAKGNILERFSAQQFPDLHSELNLSSLELGDSALYFCASSVETGLGDTQYFGPGTRLTVL.

This sequence joins TRBV7-9 and TRBJ1-5, with D possibly matching TRBD1 (5 bases). The V end lost 5 bases, the J end lost 8 bases, and 10 bases lay between the germline ends. The CDR3 has 12 residues. Germline CDR1 reads SEHNR; CDR2 reads FQNEAQ (reference sequence). CDR3 DNA: TGTGCCAGCAGCGAAGACAGTGAGCCCCAGCATTTT. It translates to CASSEDSEPQHF.

The V and J genes are TRBV13 and TRBJ1-1; D uncertain. Germline-derived CDR1 and CDR2 are PRHDT and FYEKMQ (reference sequence). CDR3 size: 13 residues. The V end was cut by 3 bases, the J end by 4 bases, with 9 bases between. DNA of the CDR3: TGTGCCAGCAGCTTGTTGAAGAGCACTGAAGCTTTCTTT. This gives the protein CASSLLKSTEAFF.

V is TRBV19 and J is TRBJ1-3, with no clear D. Germline V gene data show CDR1 as LNHDA and CDR2 as SQIVND (reference sequence). This CDR3 region has 12 residues. V lost 6 bases and J lost 4, with 7 bases in between. This CDR3 reads CASSFSGNTIYF. In DNA, the CDR3 is TGTGCCAGTAGCTTTAGCGGAAACACCATATATTTT. Full variable domain (missing parts from reference TRBV19 and TRBJ1-3): DGGITQSPKYLFRKEGQNVTLSCEQNLNHDAMYWYRQDPGQGLRLIYYSQIVNDFQKGDIAEGYSVSREKKESFPLTVTSAQKNPTAFYLCASSFSGNTIYFGEGSWLTVV.

The genes are TRBV11-1 and TRBJ1-2; possible D gene TRBD1, 5 bases. The CDR3 consists of 13 residues. V was shortened by 4 bases and J by 2 bases, with 8 bases between the two germline ends. Germline assignment: CDR1 SGHAT and CDR2 FQDESV (reference sequence). Here the CDR3 DNA reads TGTGCCAGCAGCTCGGGACTGAACTATGGCTACACCTTC. Translation gives CASSSGLNYGYTF.

The chain carries TRBV5-1 and TRBJ2-1; D perhaps matches TRBD2 (6 bases). V was clipped by 0 bases and J by 8 bases, with 15 bases between them. The CDR3 extends over 15 amino acids. Per the germline V gene, CDR1 is SGHRS and CDR2 is YFSETQ. CDR3 region: CASSLAGGASHEQFF. CDR3 sequence (DNA): TGCGCCAGCAGCTTGGCCGGGGGAGCGTCCCATGAGCAGTTCTTC.

The chain recombines TRBV2 with TRBJ1-4, with D hard to call. The CDR3 totals 14 residues. CDR1 and CDR2 from the germline V gene are SNHLY and FYNNEI. V lost 6 bases, J lost 4 bases, and 12 bases lay in between. CDR3 protein: CASRTASLNEKLFF. The CDR3 bases are TGTGCCAGCAGGACTGCCTCCCTTAATGAAAAACTGTTTTTT.

This chain links TRBV10-3 with TRBJ2-5, with a tentative D call TRBD2 (5 bases). Germline CDR1 reads ENHRY; CDR2 reads SYGVKD. The CDR3 has 14 amino acids. The V end lost 4 bases, the J end lost 5 bases, and 14 bases lay between the germline ends. CDR3 loop: CAISGGEGRETQYF. The DNA of the CDR3 is TGTGCCATCAGTGGTGGAGAGGGCCGGGAGACCCAGTACTTC.

J is TRBJ1-5 and V is TRBV19; no clear D. Per germline, CDR1 LNHDA and CDR2 SQIVND (reference sequence). This CDR3 has 15 residues. The ends were cut back, 4 bases at V and 2 bases at J, with 12 bases in the middle. CDR3 nucleotide sequence: TGTGCCAGTAGTACCCTTCACGAAGGCAATCAGCCCCAGCATTTT. The encoded protein is CASSTLHEGNQPQHF. Drawing the rest from reference TRBV19 and TRBJ1-5, the complete variable domain is DGGITQSPKYLFRKEGQNVTLSCEQNLNHDAMYWYRQDPGQGLRLIYYSQIVNDFQKGDIAEGYSVSREKKESFPLTVTSAQKNPTAFYLCASSTLHEGNQPQHFGDGTRLSIL.

The rearrangement joins TRBV10-3 to TRBJ2-3; D not resolved. This CDR3 has 11 residues. Germline assignment: CDR1 ENHRY and CDR2 SYGVKD. The V gene lost 3 bases and the J gene lost 7 bases, with 5 bases spanning the gap. DNA for the CDR3: TGTGCCATCAGTGACGTGAATACGCAGTATTTT. Amino acids: CAISDVNTQYF.

This chain connects TRBV30 to TRBJ1-2; D uncertain. CDR3 size: 12 residues. V dropped 4 bases and J dropped 7 bases, with 13 bases sitting between them. The V gene's germline CDR1 is GTSNPN and CDR2 SVGIG (reference sequence). The DNA for the CDR3 is TGTGCCTGGAAGGCCTCACTGCCTGGCTACACCTTC. Its protein product is CAWKASLPGYTF.

The chain uses TRBV6-5 and TRBJ1-1; no firm D call. Germline V gives CDR1 MNHEY, CDR2 SVGAGI. Trimming left V 8 bases short and J 0 bases short, with 13 bases between. CDR3 size: 14 residues. CDR3 loop: CASQYSFLNTEAFF. The CDR3 DNA follows: TGTGCCAGCCAGTACAGCTTTTTGAACACTGAAGCTTTCTTT.

The gene calls are TRBV6-5 and TRBJ2-7; 8 nucleotides align to TRBD1. After removal of 5 bases from V and 7 bases from J, the junction contained 4 bases not matched to a gene. This CDR3 contains 12 residues. Germline CDR1 and CDR2: MNHEY and SVGAGI. The CDR3 DNA is TGTGCCAGCAGTCGACAGGGGATGGAGCAGTACTTC. This translates into CASSRQGMEQYF.

The chain employs TRBV6-6 and TRBJ1-2; TRBD1 matches at 9 bases. This CDR3 has 16 amino acids. CDR1 MNHNY and CDR2 SVGAGI come from the germline V gene (reference sequence). J lost 2 bases, V lost 2 bases, and 6 bases had no gene match. Written as DNA, the CDR3 is TGTGCCAGCAGTTACGAGGGACAGGGACTAAACTATGGCTACACCTTC. It codes for CASSYEGQGLNYGYTF.

V is TRBV28 and J is TRBJ2-5; D perhaps matches TRBD1 (5 bases). Germline-derived CDR1 and CDR2 are MDHEN and SYDVKM. Trimming took off 2 bases at V and 6 bases at J, with 16 bases between the two ends. CDR3 length: 15 amino acids. The CDR3 region has the DNA TGTGCCAGCAGTTTACCCGCAGGGCTTCATCAGACCCAGTACTTC. This sequence encodes CASSLPAGLHQTQYF.

The chain links TRBV30 to TRBJ2-7, with D tentatively TRBD2 (6 bases). V was clipped by 0 bases and J by 9 bases, with 21 bases between them. Germline V gene lookup returns CDR1 GTSNPN and CDR2 SVGIG (reference sequence). This CDR3 contains 15 residues. The CDR3: CAWSVFGSGGYRQYF. The CDR3 DNA is TGTGCCTGGAGTGTATTTGGTAGCGGTGGTTATCGGCAGTACTTC.

This chain connects TRBV5-6 to TRBJ2-4; the match to TRBD2 covers 9 bases. V dropped 4 bases and J dropped 9; count of bases not matched to a gene: 5. From germline, CDR1 is SGHDT and CDR2 YYEEEE. The CDR3 length is 13 residues. The CDR3 DNA sequence: TGTGCCAGCAGCCACCAAGCGGGAGGCATTCAGTACTTC. Translation: CASSHQAGGIQYF.

The chain couples TRBV14 to TRBJ1-2; D gene unclear. The CDR3 contains 13 residues. V lost 0 bases and J 3 bases, leaving 5 bases between the germline ends. Germline V lookup: CDR1 SGHDN, CDR2 FVKESK. DNA for the CDR3: TGTGCCAGCAGCCAAGACCGGGACTATGGCTACACCTTC. This codes for CASSQDRDYGYTF.

Comments on this clone: The germline gene is not matched at one end of the junction; a read error may be the cause. The chain employs TRBV7-7 and TRBJ2-5; TRBD2 agrees at 9 bases. Germline CDR1 reads SSHAT; CDR2 reads FNYEAQ (reference sequence). The CDR3 runs to 15 residues. In DNA, the CDR3 is TGTGCTAGCAGCCTTCCAAGCGGGGGGTTGGAGACCCAGTACTTC. Translated: CASSLPSGGLETQYF.

The rearrangement joins TRBV6-5 to TRBJ1-1; possible D gene TRBD1, 6 bases. The germline V gene encodes CDR1 MNHEY and CDR2 SVGAGI. The CDR3 has 14 residues. With 7 bases removed from V and 11 bases from J, the gap between germline ends came to 23 bases. The CDR3, as DNA: TGTGCCAGCATCCCGGGCAGGGGTGGCTCGGGTGCTTTCTTT. This codes for CASIPGRGGSGAFF.

V usage is TRBV20-1 and J usage is TRBJ2-1; D gene uncertain. Trimming pared 5 bases from V and 10 bases from J, leaving 12 bases between. The germline gives CDR1 DFQATT, CDR2 SNEGSKA (reference sequence). The CDR3 loop spans 11 amino acids. CDR3 amino acids: CSAAPSSEQFF. The CDR3 DNA is TGCAGTGCTGCCCCGTCGAGCGAGCAGTTCTTC.

This chain's CDR3 is CASSQNKGEETQYF. CDR3 nucleotides: TGCGCCAGCAGCCAAAATAAAGGGGAAGAGACCCAGTACTTC. V and J are TRBV5-1 and TRBJ2-5, with D possibly being TRBD1 (5 bases). The CDR3 loop spans 14 amino acids. Germline V gene sequence: CDR1 SGHRS, CDR2 YFSETQ. V lost 4 bases to trimming and J lost 3 bases, with 13 bases between them.

The chain combines TRBV19 with TRBJ2-5, with D uncertain. CDR1 is LNHDA, CDR2 SQIVND, per germline (reference sequence). CDR3 size: 14 residues. V dropped 6 bases and J dropped 5 bases, with 16 bases sitting between them. The CDR3 nucleotides read TGTGCCAGTAGCGAGCCAGGCGGATGGGAGACCCAGTACTTC. Encoded protein: CASSEPGGWETQYF.

A remark on this clone: The sample carries other DNA sequences with the same CDR3. J is TRBJ2-7 and V is TRBV5-4; D ambiguous. Trimming removed 4 bases from V and 0 bases from J, with 8 bases in between. This CDR3 spans 13 amino acids. Germline CDR1 reads SGHNT; CDR2 reads YYREEE (reference sequence). The CDR3 reads CASSLRFSYEQYF. The CDR3 nucleotides read TGTGCCAGCAGCCTCAGGTTCTCCTACGAGCAGTACTTC. The whole variable domain, remainder taken from reference TRBV5-4 and TRBJ2-7, is ETGVTQSPTHLIKTRGQQVTLRCSSQSGHNTVSWYQQALGQGPQFIFQYYREEENGRGNFPPRFSGLQFPNYSSELNVNALELDDSALYLCASSLRFSYEQYFGPGTRLTVT.

This clone came up once. Other DNA sequences in this sample translate to the same CDR3. This chain joins TRBV7-8 and TRBJ1-2, with no clear D. This CDR3 spans 14 amino acids. Trimming pared 1 base from V and 0 bases from J, leaving 6 bases between. CDR1 is SGHVS, CDR2 FQNEAQ, per germline. CDR3 in amino acids: CASSLGTANYGYTF. As DNA, the CDR3 is TGTGCCAGCAGCTTAGGGACTGCTAACTATGGCTACACCTTC.

This chain joins TRBV5-1 and TRBJ2-1; 7 bases are a match to TRBD2. Germline V gene sequence: CDR1 SGHRS, CDR2 YFSETQ. The CDR3 has 17 amino acids. J lost 2 bases, V lost 3 bases, and 11 bases had no gene match. CDR3 bases: TGCGCCAGCAGCTGGGGTGGAAGCGGGGAGCCCTACAATGAGCAGTTCTTC. This codes for CASSWGGSGEPYNEQFF. Variable domain in full (rest from reference TRBV5-1 and TRBJ2-1): KAGVTQTPRYLIKTRGQQVTLSCSPISGHRSVSWYQQTPGQGLQFLFEYFSETQRNKGNFPGRFSGRQFSNSRSEMNVSTLELGDSALYLCASSWGGSGEPYNEQFFGPGTRLTVL.